The 21 T cell receptor beta chains below were found in one sample sequenced in a study of T-cell reconstitution after alpha-beta-depleted transplantation in children. Preparation of the TCRbeta library used unique molecular identifiers. MiXCR was run by TCRdb on the PCR reads, yielding one entry per CDR3 protein. The top ten hold roughly 27% of the sample, which has about 420,000 distinct CDR3 sequences, roughly 15% seen once. This specimen was PBMCs, mostly from graft donor cells, taken 360 days after TCRalphabeta/CD19-depleted stem cell transplant. Receptors originate from a boy younger than two who had a stem cell transplant for Wiskott-Aldrich syndrome, so the T cells may come from the graft donor.

This clonotype has a count of ten or more. This chain uses TRBV19 with TRBJ2-3; no clear D. CDR3 length equals 12 residues. V was shortened by 1 base and J by 1 base, with 0 bases between the two germline ends. Looked up from germline, CDR1 is LNHDA and CDR2 is SQIVND (reference sequence). The CDR3 DNA sequence: TGTGCCAGTAGTATAGGCACAGATACGCAGTATTTT. The encoded protein is CASSIGTDTQYF. Full variable domain (outside the CDR3, taken from reference TRBV19 and TRBJ2-3): DGGITQSPKYLFRKEGQNVTLSCEQNLNHDAMYWYRQDPGQGLRLIYYSQIVNDFQKGDIAEGYSVSREKKESFPLTVTSAQKNPTAFYLCASSIGTDTQYFGPGTRLTVL.

The chain carries TRBV10-2 and TRBJ2-1; D remains ambiguous. CDR1 and CDR2 (germline): WSHSY, SAAADI. V lost 6 bases and J 0 bases, leaving 9 bases between the germline ends. The CDR3 runs to 14 residues. The CDR3 DNA follows: TGCGCCAGCAGGACTCAGAGCTCCTACAATGAGCAGTTCTTC. Translation gives CASRTQSSYNEQFF.

This clonotype came up a few times. The rearrangement joins TRBV29-1 to TRBJ1-3; tentative D call: TRBD1 (5 bases). The CDR3 loop spans 13 amino acids. Germline lookup yields CDR1 SQVTM and CDR2 ANQGSEA. Trimming took 6 bases from V and 4 from J, leaving 13 bases between them. The CDR3 here is CSVAEGIGNTIYF. CDR3 bases: TGCAGCGTGGCGGAGGGGATAGGAAACACCATATATTTT.

V gene TRBV29-1 combines with J gene TRBJ2-3; D is tentatively TRBD1 or TRBD2 (5 bases each). V was pared by 4 bases and J by 5 bases, with 16 bases between. Germline V gene lookup returns CDR1 SQVTM and CDR2 ANQGSEA. The length of the CDR3 is 14 residues. The CDR3 nucleotides are TGCAGCGTTGGGAAGACAGCGGCGGGAGATACGCAGTATTTT. Its translation: CSVGKTAAGDTQYF.

This clonotype came up a few times. V usage is TRBV5-1 and J usage is TRBJ1-3; no reliable D call. Germline V CDR1 and CDR2: SGHRS, YFSETQ. The CDR3 covers 14 residues. Between the trimmed V and J ends, which lost 1 base and 1 base, there was a span of 6 bases. CDR3 protein: CASSLTASGNTIYF. The CDR3, as DNA: TGCGCCAGCAGCTTGACAGCGTCTGGAAACACCATATATTTT.

There are a few counts of this clonotype. The V and J genes are TRBV4-2 and TRBJ2-4; 15 nucleotides agree with TRBD2. The V gene end was trimmed by 4 bases and the J gene end by 3 bases; junction bases not matched to a gene: 7. From germline, CDR1 is LGHNA and CDR2 YNFKEQ. This CDR3 spans 18 amino acids. The CDR3: CASSRTSGGASFKNIQYF. The CDR3 DNA is TGTGCCAGCAGCCGGACTAGCGGGGGGGCATCTTTCAAAAACATTCAGTACTTC.

The chain links TRBV5-1 to TRBJ1-4; 9 positions agree with TRBD1. V trimming: 3 bases; J trimming: 8 bases; junction bases outside the gene matches: 8. This CDR3 region has 15 residues. Per the germline V gene, CDR1 is SGHRS and CDR2 is YFSETQ. The CDR3 region is CASSSGGQGKEKLFF. CDR3 bases: TGCGCCAGCAGCTCCGGGGGACAGGGAAAGGAAAAACTGTTTTTT.

This clonotype was seen more than once but under ten times. V is TRBV20-1 and J is TRBJ2-7; D uncertain. Trimming stripped 1 base from V and 0 bases from J, with 10 bases between. The CDR3 is made up of 14 amino acids. Germline CDR1 DFQATT, CDR2 SNEGSKA (reference sequence). The CDR3 sequence is CSARVALSSYEQYF. The CDR3 bases are TGCAGTGCTAGAGTGGCGCTAAGCTCCTACGAGCAGTACTTC.

This clonotype showed up many times. The rearrangement joins TRBV7-6 to TRBJ2-2; 8 bases map to TRBD1. CDR3 length equals 17 residues. The germline V gene encodes CDR1 SGHVS and CDR2 FNYEAQ. Trimming took 5 bases from V and 1 from J; bases not matched to a gene: 9. In DNA, the CDR3 is TGTGCCAGCAGCCCCGCTCCGACAGGGGTGAACACCGGGGAGCTGTTTTTT. Its protein is CASSPAPTGVNTGELFF.

The chain is built from TRBV12-3 or TRBV12-4 and TRBJ2-3; a possible D gene is TRBD2 (6 bases). The CDR3 covers 16 residues. Trimming took off 3 bases at V and 3 bases at J, with 16 bases between the two ends. The CDR3 DNA follows: TGTGCCAGCAGTTTTGTAGGAGGGTTAAAAACAGATACGCAGTATTTT. It encodes CASSFVGGLKTDTQYF.

The J gene is TRBJ2-4, the V gene TRBV28, with TRBD1 as a possible D gene (6 bases). Between the trimmed V and J ends, which lost 5 bases and 6 bases, there was a span of 14 bases. The CDR3 has 14 residues. Per the germline V gene, CDR1 is MDHEN and CDR2 is SYDVKM. CDR3 nucleotides: TGTGCCAGCAGTACACCGGGACACATAAACATTCAGTACTTC. The encoded protein is CASSTPGHINIQYF.

In this sample, this clonotype turned up a few times. This chain links TRBV27 with TRBJ2-7; D is perhaps TRBD1 (5 bases). The CDR3 length is 12 residues. Trimming took 7 bases from V and 3 from J, leaving 10 bases between them. CDR1 is MNHEY, CDR2 SMNVEV, per germline (reference sequence). The CDR3 here is CASIRGSYEQYF. The CDR3 DNA sequence: TGTGCCAGCATAAGGGGTAGCTACGAGCAGTACTTC.

This clonotype was counted a few times. The chain combines TRBV7-8 with TRBJ1-6; D is undetermined. Trimming took 1 base from V and 7 from J, leaving 14 bases between them. Germline CDR1 is SGHVS and CDR2 is FQNEAQ. The CDR3 sequence is 16 residues long. For the CDR3, the DNA is TGTGCCAGCAGCTTAGATGCTCGGGTTGCGAATTCACCCCTCCACTTT. Protein: CASSLDARVANSPLHF.

The chain recombines TRBV15 with TRBJ2-1; a possible D gene is TRBD2 (6 bases). The CDR3 totals 17 residues. Per the germline V gene, CDR1 is LNHNV and CDR2 is YYDKDF (reference sequence). V dropped 7 bases and J dropped 6 bases, with 25 bases sitting between them. The CDR3 coding sequence is TGTGCCACCAAGCAGGGAGGTCGAAGGTTTGGTCGCAATGAGCAGTTCTTC. This translates into CATKQGGRRFGRNEQFF.

The V and J genes are TRBV20-1 and TRBJ2-1; 7 nucleotides match TRBD2. V trimming: 6 bases; J trimming: 11 bases; junction bases outside the gene matches: 7. Looked up from germline, CDR1 is DFQATT and CDR2 is SNEGSKA (reference sequence). This CDR3 has 11 amino acids. CDR3 coding DNA: TGCAGTGCGACCGGGACTACTAAGCAGTTCTTC. Amino acid sequence: CSATGTTKQFF.

In this sample, this clonotype turned up a few times. The V call is TRBV28, the J call TRBJ1-2; D is possibly TRBD1 (6 bases). V lost 5 bases, J lost 4 bases, and 14 bases lay in between. From germline, CDR1 is MDHEN and CDR2 SYDVKM. There are 14 residues in the CDR3. CDR3 coding DNA: TGTGCCAGCAGTCCTTACTGGGACATCTATGGCTACACCTTC. This translates into CASSPYWDIYGYTF.

This clonotype was seen only a few times. CDR3 sequence reads: CASRVLYGYTF. The CDR3 region has the DNA TGTGCCAGCAGGGTGTTGTATGGCTACACCTTC. This chain links TRBV2 with TRBJ1-2; D uncertain. The germline V gene encodes CDR1 SNHLY and CDR2 FYNNEI. This CDR3 is built from 11 residues. The V and J ends lost 6 bases and 5 bases respectively, with 7 bases between them.

The rearrangement joins TRBV15 to TRBJ2-7; D may be TRBD2 (5 bases). CDR1 is LNHNV, CDR2 YYDKDF, per germline (reference sequence). The CDR3 has 17 residues. The V end lost 0 bases, the J end lost 2 bases, and 17 bases lay between the germline ends. The CDR3 coding sequence is TGTGCCACCAGCAGAGATCCGGGATGGACCCTACCCTACGAGCAGTACTTC. Its protein is CATSRDPGWTLPYEQYF.

This clonotype was seen repeatedly, ten times or more. The chain carries TRBV6-2 or TRBV6-3 and TRBJ2-7, with 7 bases identical to TRBD1. This CDR3 comprises 14 residues. CDR1 MNHEY and CDR2 SVGEGT come from the germline V gene. Trimming cost V 5 bases and J 3 bases; bases outside gene matches: 7. The CDR3 region is CASSPTSGGYEQYF. The CDR3 bases are TGTGCCAGCAGTCCTACCTCAGGGGGCTACGAGCAGTACTTC.

This clonotype showed up just a few times. This rearrangement joins TRBV7-8 to TRBJ2-2; TRBD1 aligns across 7 bases. The length of the CDR3 is 14 residues. CDR1 is SGHVS, CDR2 FQNEAQ, per germline. V dropped 2 bases and J dropped 3; count of bases not matched to a gene: 0. DNA of the CDR3: TGTGCCAGCAGCTTACAGGGGGACACCGGGGAGCTGTTTTTT. The encoded protein is CASSLQGDTGELFF.

The rearrangement uses TRBV2 and TRBJ1-2; D unresolved. The V and J ends lost 2 bases and 4 bases respectively, with 20 bases between them. Germline values: CDR1 SNHLY, CDR2 FYNNEI. The CDR3 is 17 amino acids. The DNA for the CDR3 is TGTGCCAGCAGTGAAAGATATAGACTCCCCCGGCGCTATGGCTACACCTTC. It codes for CASSERYRLPRRYGYTF.